This T cell receptor (beta chain) was retrieved from a study of breast tumors, draining lymph nodes, adjacent tissues. Samples came from axillary lymph nodes draining the breast cancer. Germline V CDR1 and CDR2: SQVTM, ANQGSEA. This CDR3 has 14 residues. V dropped 8 bases and J dropped 3 bases, with 17 bases sitting between them. From the multiplex PCR reads, TCRdb called clonotypes with MiXCR, one entry per CDR3 protein. The sample lists about 200,000 distinct CDR3 sequences; roughly 31% were seen once. The rearrangement links TRBV29-1 to TRBJ2-1, with D perhaps assigned TRBD1 or TRBD2 (5 bases each). The sample was axillary lymph node tissue. The clonotype was recovered from a female donor with breast cancer. Some clones in this sample may be carry-over from other donors' samples. The CDR3 DNA follows: TGCAGCTTAGCGTCAGGGACCGGCTACAATGAGCAGTTCTTC. This sequence encodes CSLASGTGYNEQFF.